This TCR beta chain was captured by sequencing in a study of T cell changes during pregnancy in multiple sclerosis. The CDR3 runs 16 residues. From germline, CDR1 is SGHVS and CDR2 FQNEAQ. V was clipped by 4 bases and J by 3 bases; unmatched bases: 10. TCRdb keeps only in-frame clones here, not all; method: immunoSEQ multiplex PCR. The table records approximately 130,000 clones, 93% of them present only once. The V call is TRBV7-8, the J call TRBJ1-1; 8 bases are a match to TRBD1. The sample was peripheral blood, taken before pregnancy. The sequence was collected from a female donor with multiple sclerosis, enrolled in a pregnancy study. The DNA for the CDR3 is TGTGCCAGCAGCTCCCGGACAGGGAAGCCCCACACTGAAGCTTTCTTT. Translated, it gives CASSSRTGKPHTEAFF.